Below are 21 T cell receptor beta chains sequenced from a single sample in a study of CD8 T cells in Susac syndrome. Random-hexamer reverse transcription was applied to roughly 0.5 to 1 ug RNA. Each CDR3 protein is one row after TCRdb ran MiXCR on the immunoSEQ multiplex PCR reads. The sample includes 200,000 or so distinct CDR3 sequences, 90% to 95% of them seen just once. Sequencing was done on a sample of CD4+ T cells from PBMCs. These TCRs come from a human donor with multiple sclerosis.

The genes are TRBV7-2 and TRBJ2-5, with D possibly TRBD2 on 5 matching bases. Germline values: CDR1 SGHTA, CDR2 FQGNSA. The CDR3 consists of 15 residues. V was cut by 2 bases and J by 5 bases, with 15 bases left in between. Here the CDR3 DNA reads TGTGCCAGCAGCTTATCGAGAAGCGGCGCGGAGACCCAGTACTTC. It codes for CASSLSRSGAETQYF.

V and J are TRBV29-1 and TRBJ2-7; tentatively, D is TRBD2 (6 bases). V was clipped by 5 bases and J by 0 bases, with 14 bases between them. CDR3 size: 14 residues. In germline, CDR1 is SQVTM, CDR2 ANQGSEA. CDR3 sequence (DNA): TGCAGCGTTAACCGGGACGGGGGCTCCTACGAGCAGTACTTC. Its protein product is CSVNRDGGSYEQYF.

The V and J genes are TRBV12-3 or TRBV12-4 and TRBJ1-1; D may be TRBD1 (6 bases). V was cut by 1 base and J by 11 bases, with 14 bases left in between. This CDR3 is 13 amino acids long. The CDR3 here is CASSLGDISTAFF. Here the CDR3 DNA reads TGTGCCAGCAGTTTAGGGGACATCTCGACGGCTTTCTTT.

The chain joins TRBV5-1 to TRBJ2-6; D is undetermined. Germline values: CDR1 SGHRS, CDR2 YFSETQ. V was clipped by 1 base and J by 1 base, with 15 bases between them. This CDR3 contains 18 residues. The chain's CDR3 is CASSLRGEELSGANVLTF. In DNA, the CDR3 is TGCGCCAGCAGCTTGAGAGGAGAAGAACTATCTGGGGCCAACGTCCTGACTTTC. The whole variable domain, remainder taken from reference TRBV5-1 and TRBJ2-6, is KAGVTQTPRYLIKTRGQQVTLSCSPISGHRSVSWYQQTPGQGLQFLFEYFSETQRNKGNFPGRFSGRQFSNSRSEMNVSTLELGDSALYLCASSLRGEELSGANVLTFGAGSRLTVL.

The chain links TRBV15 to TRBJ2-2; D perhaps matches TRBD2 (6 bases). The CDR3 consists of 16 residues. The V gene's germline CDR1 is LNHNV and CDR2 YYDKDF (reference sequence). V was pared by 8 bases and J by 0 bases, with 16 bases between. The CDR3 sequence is CATSPGGLANTGELFF. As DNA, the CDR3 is TGTGCCACCTCCCCCGGGGGATTGGCGAACACCGGGGAGCTGTTTTTT.

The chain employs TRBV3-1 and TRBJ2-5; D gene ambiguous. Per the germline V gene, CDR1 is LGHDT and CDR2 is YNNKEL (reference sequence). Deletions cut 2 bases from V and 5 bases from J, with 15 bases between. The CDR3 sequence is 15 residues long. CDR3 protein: CASSQLPTPRETQYF. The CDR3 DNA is TGTGCCAGCAGCCAACTTCCAACCCCCAGGGAGACCCAGTACTTC.

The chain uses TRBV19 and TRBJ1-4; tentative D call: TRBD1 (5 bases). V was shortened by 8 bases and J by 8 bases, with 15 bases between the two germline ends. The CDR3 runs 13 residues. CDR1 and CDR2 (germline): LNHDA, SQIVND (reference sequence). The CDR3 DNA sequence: TGTGCCAGTGATGCGGGGGTTCGAGAAAAACTGTTTTTT. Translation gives CASDAGVREKLFF.

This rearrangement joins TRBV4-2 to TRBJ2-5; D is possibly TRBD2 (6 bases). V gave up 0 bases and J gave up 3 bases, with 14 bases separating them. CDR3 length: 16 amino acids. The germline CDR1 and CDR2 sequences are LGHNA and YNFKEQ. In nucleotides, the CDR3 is TGTGCCAGCAGCCAAGATCAAGTGGACTATAAAGAGACCCAGTACTTC. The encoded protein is CASSQDQVDYKETQYF.

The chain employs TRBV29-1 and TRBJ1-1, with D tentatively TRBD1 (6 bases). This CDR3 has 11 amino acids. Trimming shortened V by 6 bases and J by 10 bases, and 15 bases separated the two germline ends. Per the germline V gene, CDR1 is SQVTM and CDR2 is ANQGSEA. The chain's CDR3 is CSVGGRISAFF. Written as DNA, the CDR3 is TGCAGCGTGGGGGGGCGGATCTCAGCTTTCTTT.

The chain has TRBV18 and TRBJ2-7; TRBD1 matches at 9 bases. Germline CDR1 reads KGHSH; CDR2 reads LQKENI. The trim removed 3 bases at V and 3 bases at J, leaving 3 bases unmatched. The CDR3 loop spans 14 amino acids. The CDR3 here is CASSPAGQGYEQYF. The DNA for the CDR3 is TGTGCCAGCTCACCCGCGGGACAGGGCTACGAGCAGTACTTC.

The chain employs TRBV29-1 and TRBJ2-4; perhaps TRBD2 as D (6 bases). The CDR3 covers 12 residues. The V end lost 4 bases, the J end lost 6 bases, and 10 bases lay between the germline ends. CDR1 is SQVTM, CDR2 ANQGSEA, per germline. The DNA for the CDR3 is TGCAGCGTTGGCGGGGCCGCAAACATTCAGTACTTC. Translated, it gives CSVGGAANIQYF.

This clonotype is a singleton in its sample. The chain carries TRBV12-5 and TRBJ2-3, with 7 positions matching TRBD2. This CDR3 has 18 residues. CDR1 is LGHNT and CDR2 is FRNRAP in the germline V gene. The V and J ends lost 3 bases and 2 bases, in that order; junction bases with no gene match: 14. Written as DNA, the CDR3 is TGTGCTAGTGGTTTTCGGACTAGTAGAATTCGTGACACAGATACGCAGTATTTT. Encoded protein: CASGFRTSRIRDTDTQYF.

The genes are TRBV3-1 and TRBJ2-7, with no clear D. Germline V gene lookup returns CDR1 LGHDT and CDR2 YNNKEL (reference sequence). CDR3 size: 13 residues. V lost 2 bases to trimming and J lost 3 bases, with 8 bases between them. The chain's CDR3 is CASSQLQGYEQYF. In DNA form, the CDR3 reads TGTGCCAGCAGCCAATTACAAGGCTACGAGCAGTACTTC.

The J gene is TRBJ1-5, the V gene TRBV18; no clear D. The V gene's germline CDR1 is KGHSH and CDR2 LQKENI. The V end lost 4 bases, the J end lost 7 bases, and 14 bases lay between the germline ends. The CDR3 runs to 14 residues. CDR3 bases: TGTGCCAGCTCACGCGGGCGCTTGGAACAGCCCCAGCATTTT. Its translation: CASSRGRLEQPQHF.

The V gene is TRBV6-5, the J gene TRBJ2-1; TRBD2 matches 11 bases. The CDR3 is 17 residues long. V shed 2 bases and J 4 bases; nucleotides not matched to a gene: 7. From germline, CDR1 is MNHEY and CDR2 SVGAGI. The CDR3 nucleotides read TGTGCCAGCAGTTACCACCCTACTAGCGGGGGTTACAATGAGCAGTTCTTC. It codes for CASSYHPTSGGYNEQFF.

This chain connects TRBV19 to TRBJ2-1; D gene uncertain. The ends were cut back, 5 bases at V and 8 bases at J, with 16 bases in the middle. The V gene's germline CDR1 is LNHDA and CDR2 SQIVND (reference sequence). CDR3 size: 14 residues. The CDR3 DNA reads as TGTGCCAGTAGTCTCCGCCGCTTGTTGGATGAGCAGTTCTTC. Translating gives CASSLRRLLDEQFF.

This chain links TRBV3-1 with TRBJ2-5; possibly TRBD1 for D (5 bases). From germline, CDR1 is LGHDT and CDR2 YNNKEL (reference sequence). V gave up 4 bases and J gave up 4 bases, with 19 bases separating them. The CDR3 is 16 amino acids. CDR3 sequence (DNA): TGTGCCAGCAGCCTCAGCGAACCCAGGGTGGGAGAGACCCAGTACTTC. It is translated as CASSLSEPRVGETQYF.

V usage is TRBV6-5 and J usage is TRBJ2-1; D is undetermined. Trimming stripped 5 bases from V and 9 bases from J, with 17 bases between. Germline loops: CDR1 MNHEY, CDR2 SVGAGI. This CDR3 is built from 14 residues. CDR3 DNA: TGTGCCAGCAGTCCGGAGTCGGCGTCGCGTGAGCAGTTCTTC. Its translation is CASSPESASREQFF.

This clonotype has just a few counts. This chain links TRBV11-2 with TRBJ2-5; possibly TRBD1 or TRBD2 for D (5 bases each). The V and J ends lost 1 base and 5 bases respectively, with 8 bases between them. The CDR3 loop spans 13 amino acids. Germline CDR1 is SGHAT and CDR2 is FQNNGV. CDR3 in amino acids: CASSLGWGETQYF. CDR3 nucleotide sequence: TGTGCCAGCAGCTTAGGGTGGGGGGAGACCCAGTACTTC.

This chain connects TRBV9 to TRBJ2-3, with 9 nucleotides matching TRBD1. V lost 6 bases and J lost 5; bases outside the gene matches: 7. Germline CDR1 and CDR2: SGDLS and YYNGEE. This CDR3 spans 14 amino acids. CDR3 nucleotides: TGTGCCAGCACCCGGGACAGGGTAGAAGATACGCAGTATTTT. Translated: CASTRDRVEDTQYF.

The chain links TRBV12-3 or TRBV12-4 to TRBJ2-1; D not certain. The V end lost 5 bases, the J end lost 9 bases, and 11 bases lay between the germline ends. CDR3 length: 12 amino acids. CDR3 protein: CASSDFSSEQFF. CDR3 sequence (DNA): TGTGCCAGCAGTGACTTCTCGAGTGAGCAGTTCTTC.